This TCR beta chain was profiled in a study of radiation and T cells in renal cell carcinoma. Study-wide context: Nephrectomy followed 15 Gy stereotactic body radiation by 4 weeks.

Turning to this clone: The antigen remains unidentified.

The CDR3 sequence is 15 residues long. V was cut by 6 bases and J by 1 base, with 13 bases left in between. The germline CDR1 and CDR2 sequences are LNHDA and SQIVND (reference sequence). Findings of the study overall: In blood, top tumor clones expanded by 2 weeks, shrinking by 4.

TCRdb's copy holds only in-frame clones and misses some; the assay was immunoSEQ multiplex PCR. Seen here are about 140,000 clones, approximately 82% observed once, and the top ten hold around 21%. The time point: baseline pretreatment blood. The treatment: 15 Gy SBRT to primary tumor, nephrectomy 4 weeks later. Clear cell pathology was present in this patient's renal cell carcinoma. The sample consisted of blood, taken from a patient whose treatment included radiotherapy and nephrectomy. The clonotype originates from a woman aged 45-65 years with renal cell carcinoma. The chain couples TRBV19 to TRBJ2-1; D is perhaps TRBD2 (6 bases). The CDR3 spells CASRAEGTSYNEQFF. Here the CDR3 DNA reads TGTGCCAGTAGGGCGGAGGGTACGTCCTACAATGAGCAGTTCTTC.